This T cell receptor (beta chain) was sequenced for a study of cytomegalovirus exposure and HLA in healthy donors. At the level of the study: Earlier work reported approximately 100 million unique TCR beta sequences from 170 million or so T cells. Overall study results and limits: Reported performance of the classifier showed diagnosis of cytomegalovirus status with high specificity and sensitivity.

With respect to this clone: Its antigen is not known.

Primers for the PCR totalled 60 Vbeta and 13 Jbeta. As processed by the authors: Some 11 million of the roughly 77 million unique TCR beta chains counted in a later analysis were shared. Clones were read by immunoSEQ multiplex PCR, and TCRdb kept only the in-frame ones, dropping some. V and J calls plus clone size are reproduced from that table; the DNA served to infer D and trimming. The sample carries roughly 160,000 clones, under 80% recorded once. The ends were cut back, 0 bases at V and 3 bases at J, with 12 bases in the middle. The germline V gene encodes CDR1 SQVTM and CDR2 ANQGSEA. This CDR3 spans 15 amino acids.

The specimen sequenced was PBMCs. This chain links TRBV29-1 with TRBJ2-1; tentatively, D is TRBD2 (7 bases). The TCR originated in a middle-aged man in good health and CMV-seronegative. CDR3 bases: TGCAGCGTTGAAGAACGGGGGGCCTTCTACAATGAGCAGTTCTTC. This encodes CSVEERGAFYNEQFF.